A single sample is the source of the 21 T cell receptor beta chains below, sequenced in a study of blood T cell repertoires in COVID-19 (dated by TCRdb to the early 2020s). The library was built by means of the immunoSEQ multiplex PCR assay. TCRdb provides this immuneACCESS table in a form limited to in-frame rearrangements. Some clones are lacking; in checked studies, under half of them reflect an unresolved V gene, and why the rest are absent is not known. The sample table shows 50,000 to 85,000 clones, and over 75% are seen once. Of the sample, roughly a tenth falls within the top ten clones. Sequencing used peripheral blood. The source of these receptors is a human donor in a cohort sampled during active COVID-19.

The table lists this clone with a few counts. The rearrangement links TRBV5-1 to TRBJ1-3; TRBD1 matches at 8 bases. Germline-derived CDR1 and CDR2 are SGHRS and YFSETQ. This CDR3 contains 14 residues. Trimming cost V 4 bases and J 3 bases; bases outside gene matches: 3. The CDR3 spells CASSVDRGGNTIYF. The CDR3 nucleotides read TGCGCCAGCAGCGTTGACAGGGGTGGAAACACCATATATTTT.

The chain employs TRBV5-1 and TRBJ2-5; TRBD1 matches at 8 bases. Germline V gene lookup returns CDR1 SGHRS and CDR2 YFSETQ. Trimming cost V 4 bases and J 4 bases; bases outside gene matches: 3. CDR3 length: 13 residues. CDR3 residues: CASSQGARETQYF. The CDR3 DNA is TGCGCCAGCAGCCAGGGGGCGAGAGAGACCCAGTACTTC.

The chain recombines TRBV28 with TRBJ2-3; possible D gene TRBD1, 6 bases. The CDR3 sequence is 15 residues long. The germline V gene encodes CDR1 MDHEN and CDR2 SYDVKM. Deletions cut 3 bases from V and 3 bases from J, with 13 bases between. The CDR3, as DNA: TGTGCCAGCAGTTTCCCCGGGACAAAAACAGATACGCAGTATTTT. Residues: CASSFPGTKTDTQYF.

This sequence joins TRBV19 and TRBJ2-3, with 9 bases matching TRBD2. J lost 2 bases, V lost 7 bases, and 7 bases had no gene match. This CDR3 has 15 residues. Germline CDR1 LNHDA, CDR2 SQIVND (reference sequence). CDR3: CASTRAGGHTDTQYF. The CDR3 nucleotides are TGTGCCAGTACCAGAGCGGGAGGCCACACAGATACGCAGTATTTT.

This rearrangement joins TRBV5-1 to TRBJ2-7, with D perhaps matching TRBD1 (6 bases). Trimming stripped 4 bases from V and 6 bases from J, with 17 bases between. This CDR3 is built from 14 residues. Per the germline V gene, CDR1 is SGHRS and CDR2 is YFSETQ. Written as DNA, the CDR3 is TGCGCCAGCAGCCCGGGGACACGAGAGGGCGAGCAGTACTTC. Its translation is CASSPGTREGEQYF.

J is TRBJ2-7 and V is TRBV28, with 7 bases that match TRBD1. The CDR3 loop spans 18 amino acids. The ends lost 2 bases at V and 3 bases at J; junction bases unmatched: 16. Germline CDR1 is MDHEN and CDR2 is SYDVKM. In DNA, the CDR3 is TGTGCCAGCAGTTTACCAGACAGGGAAGGTGGAAGATACTACGAGCAGTACTTC. Translating gives CASSLPDREGGRYYEQYF.

The chain employs TRBV28 and TRBJ2-7, with TRBD2 matching over 10 bases. Germline V lookup: CDR1 MDHEN, CDR2 SYDVKM. Germline trimming cut 8 bases from V and 0 bases from J; bases unmatched to any gene: 10. The CDR3 consists of 16 residues. The CDR3 sequence: CASGRGAGGPSYEQYF. The CDR3, as DNA: TGTGCCAGCGGTCGAGGAGCGGGAGGGCCCTCCTACGAGCAGTACTTC.

The chain employs TRBV7-2 and TRBJ2-3; D is perhaps TRBD1 (5 bases). The germline V gene has CDR1 SGHTA and CDR2 FQGNSA. V lost 5 bases and J lost 1, with 10 bases in between. This CDR3 is built from 14 residues. CDR3 sequence reads: CASSRVTGTDTQYF. The DNA of the CDR3 is TGTGCCAGCAGCCGTGTGACAGGCACAGATACGCAGTATTTT.

This chain joins TRBV9 and TRBJ2-1, with 11 bases aligning to TRBD2. V shed 0 bases, J shed 6 bases, and the junction held 2 bases outside the gene matches. Germline lookup yields CDR1 SGDLS and CDR2 YYNGEE. The CDR3 loop spans 15 amino acids. The CDR3 nucleotides read TGTGCCAGCAGCGTAGGACTAGCGGGATTCAATGAGCAGTTCTTC. Residues: CASSVGLAGFNEQFF.

V is TRBV4-1 and J is TRBJ1-4; D gene uncertain. Between the trimmed V and J ends, which lost 8 bases and 1 base, there was a span of 20 bases. In germline, CDR1 is MGHRA, CDR2 YSYEKL. The CDR3 extends over 17 amino acids. This CDR3 is CASQPLFYRETNEKLFF. CDR3 coding DNA: TGCGCCAGCCAACCACTTTTCTACCGGGAAACTAATGAAAAACTGTTTTTT.

This clone was seen a handful of times. The chain joins TRBV12-3 or TRBV12-4 to TRBJ1-4; D perhaps matches TRBD1 (6 bases). The V end was cut by 5 bases, the J end by 8 bases, with 6 bases between. There are 11 residues in the CDR3. The CDR3 loop reads CASSRGEKLFF. As DNA, the CDR3 is TGTGCCAGCAGTAGGGGGGAAAAACTGTTTTTT.

The chain is built from TRBV5-1 and TRBJ2-3; 7 bases align to TRBD1. Looked up from germline, CDR1 is SGHRS and CDR2 is YFSETQ. This CDR3 has 15 residues. The J segment lost 3 bases and the V segment lost 4 bases, leaving 8 bases of the junction unmatched. CDR3 protein: CASSTSGTATDTQYF. CDR3 coding DNA: TGCGCCAGCAGCACCTCCGGGACAGCTACAGATACGCAGTATTTT.

The chain has TRBV4-1 and TRBJ2-7; TRBD2 aligns across 10 bases. Germline V gene data show CDR1 as MGHRA and CDR2 as YSYEKL. Trimming took 0 bases from V and 4 from J; bases not matched to a gene: 3. There are 15 residues in the CDR3. The DNA for the CDR3 is TGCGCCAGCAGCCAAGAGGCTAGCGGGAGTTACGAGCAGTACTTC. Translating gives CASSQEASGSYEQYF.

The chain has TRBV6-6 and TRBJ2-7; 9 bases match TRBD2. The CDR3 has 12 amino acids. V was pared by 5 bases and J by 6 bases, with 2 bases of the junction left unmatched. The germline CDR1 and CDR2 sequences are MNHNY and SVGAGI (reference sequence). The CDR3 reads CASSETSGEQYF. CDR3 nucleotide sequence: TGTGCCAGCAGTGAGACTAGCGGCGAGCAGTACTTC.

The gene calls are TRBV19 and TRBJ1-5; D is undetermined. The ends were cut back, 3 bases at V and 0 bases at J, with 9 bases in the middle. The CDR3 spans 15 residues. Per germline, CDR1 LNHDA and CDR2 SQIVND (reference sequence). The DNA for the CDR3 is TGTGCCAGTAGTATCAATGACTATAGCAATCAGCCCCAGCATTTT. Encoded protein: CASSINDYSNQPQHF.

The chain recombines TRBV28 with TRBJ1-4, with 8 bases identical to TRBD1. V lost 2 bases and J lost 3; bases outside the gene matches: 11. The CDR3 is 18 residues long. CDR1 and CDR2 (germline): MDHEN, SYDVKM. For the CDR3, the DNA is TGTGCCAGCAGTTTAGTTCGTCAGGGGGCGAGGTCTAATGAAAAACTGTTTTTT. Its protein product is CASSLVRQGARSNEKLFF.

Only a few counts were recorded for this clone. The V call is TRBV27, the J call TRBJ2-7; 10 bases line up with TRBD1. The CDR3 extends over 15 amino acids. The junction had 7 bases not matched to a gene; V was cut back by 5 bases and J by 3 bases. Germline V gives CDR1 MNHEY, CDR2 SMNVEV (reference sequence). The CDR3 DNA reads as TGTGCCAGCAGTCGGTGGGGACAGGGGCGCTACGAGCAGTACTTC. Translation gives CASSRWGQGRYEQYF.

This clone was seen once. The chain uses TRBV12-3 or TRBV12-4 and TRBJ2-5; D perhaps matches TRBD1 (6 bases). Trimming took 1 base from V and 5 from J, leaving 8 bases between them. The length of the CDR3 is 13 residues. The CDR3 DNA reads TGTGCCAGCAGTTTAGGCCAGGGGGAGACCCAGTACTTC. Its translation: CASSLGQGETQYF.

CDR3 amino acids: CASHRGAANSNQPQHF. Written as DNA, the CDR3 is TGTGCCAGCCACCGGGGGGCAGCAAATAGCAATCAGCCCCAGCATTTT. The chain joins TRBV19 to TRBJ1-5; possibly TRBD1 for D (6 bases). The CDR3 runs 16 residues. Trimming took 9 bases from V and 0 from J, leaving 18 bases between them. Germline lookup yields CDR1 LNHDA and CDR2 SQIVND (reference sequence).

V gene TRBV11-3 combines with J gene TRBJ2-2, with D possibly being TRBD2 (6 bases). CDR1 is SGHNT and CDR2 is YENEEA in the germline V gene. The CDR3 covers 15 residues. Trimming shortened V by 5 bases and J by 4 bases, and 14 bases separated the two germline ends. The CDR3 is CASSLSGRGTGELFF. For the CDR3, the DNA is TGTGCCAGCAGCCTCAGCGGGCGCGGCACCGGGGAGCTGTTTTTT.

The CDR3 loop reads CASRGQGTTDTQYF. The CDR3 DNA sequence: TGTGCCAGCAGAGGACAGGGGACCACAGATACGCAGTATTTT. The chain has TRBV6-5 and TRBJ2-3, with TRBD1 matching 9 bases. The germline V gene has CDR1 MNHEY and CDR2 SVGAGI. The length of the CDR3 is 14 residues. V trimming: 6 bases; J trimming: 2 bases; junction bases outside the gene matches: 3.